A selection of T cell receptor beta chains follows, all from one sample in a study of T cell changes during pregnancy in multiple sclerosis. Some clones are missing from TCRdb's copy, which holds only in-frame ones; the method was immunoSEQ multiplex PCR. This sample has under 90,000 clones; 94% occur once, and the top ten carry 0.95% to 1%. The sequencing here drew on peripheral blood, taken in the second trimester of pregnancy. The receptors stem from a female donor in good health, enrolled as a control in a pregnancy study. The CDR3 runs from the conserved cysteine through the conserved F or W. Fields, in order: clone size, J gene, V gene, D gene, CDR3 DNA, CDR3 protein. The D gene is left open where the match is weak. Clone size is stated in some rows and not others, as once, few, many or a class when expanded.

clone size: NA
J gene: TRBJ2-3
V gene: TRBV6-1
D gene: TRBD2
CDR3 DNA: TGTGCCAGCAGTGGCTCTAGGGTACTAGCGGGACCGGATACGCAGTATTTT
CDR3 protein: CASSGSRVLAGPDTQYF

clone size: NA
J gene: TRBJ1-5
V gene: TRBV5-6
D gene: NA
CDR3 DNA: TGTGCCAGCAGCTCAACAGACCAGCCCCAGCATTTT
CDR3 protein: CASSSTDQPQHF

clone size: NA
J gene: TRBJ2-1
V gene: TRBV2
D gene: TRBD2
CDR3 DNA: TGTGCCAGCAGGGGGCGGGGGTCCTACAATGAGCAGTTCTTC
CDR3 protein: CASRGRGSYNEQFF

clone size: NA
J gene: TRBJ2-1
V gene: TRBV19
D gene: NA
CDR3 DNA: TGTGCCAGTAGTATAGTACTTAGCTCCTACAATGAGCAGTTCTTC
CDR3 protein: CASSIVLSSYNEQFF

clone size: NA
J gene: TRBJ2-2
V gene: TRBV5-4
D gene: TRBD1
CDR3 DNA: TGTGCCAGCAGCCAACGGACAGGAAACACCGGGGAGCTGTTTTTT
CDR3 protein: CASSQRTGNTGELFF

clone size: NA
J gene: TRBJ2-2
V gene: TRBV9
D gene: NA
CDR3 DNA: TGTGCCAGCAGCGTTTCAGGGGTCCCCGGGGAGCTGTTTTTT
CDR3 protein: CASSVSGVPGELFF

clone size: NA
J gene: TRBJ2-1
V gene: TRBV7-8
D gene: TRBD2
CDR3 DNA: TGTGCCAGCAGCCTACTAGCGGGAGGAGAAAATGAGCAGTTCTTC
CDR3 protein: CASSLLAGGENEQFF

clone size: NA
J gene: TRBJ1-4
V gene: TRBV28
D gene: NA
CDR3 DNA: TGTGCCAGCAGTTTACCGGGACTCCTTCAGGGCACTAATGAAAAACTGTTTTTT
CDR3 protein: CASSLPGLLQGTNEKLFF

clone size: NA
J gene: TRBJ2-5
V gene: TRBV5-1
D gene: NA
CDR3 DNA: TGCGCCAGCAGCTTGTTAGGGGAAGAGACCCAGTACTTC
CDR3 protein: CASSLLGEETQYF

clone size: once
J gene: TRBJ2-2
V gene: TRBV6-1
D gene: TRBD2
CDR3 DNA: TGTGCCAGCACCCGGACTAGCGCCGGGGAGCTGTTTTTT
CDR3 protein: CASTRTSAGELFF

clone size: NA
J gene: TRBJ1-3
V gene: TRBV5-1
D gene: NA
CDR3 DNA: TGCGCCAGCAGCTCAGGGGATACTGGAAACACCATATATTTT
CDR3 protein: CASSSGDTGNTIYF

clone size: NA
J gene: TRBJ2-7
V gene: TRBV19
D gene: TRBD1
CDR3 DNA: TGTGCCAGTAGACCCCGACAGGGACCCTACGAGCAGTACTTC
CDR3 protein: CASRPRQGPYEQYF

clone size: NA
J gene: TRBJ2-7
V gene: TRBV18
D gene: NA
CDR3 DNA: TGTGCCAGCTCACCCGACCCAGAGGGGCAGTACTTC
CDR3 protein: CASSPDPEGQYF

clone size: NA
J gene: TRBJ2-3
V gene: TRBV5-1
D gene: TRBD1
CDR3 DNA: TGCGCCAGCAGCTTGGAGAGGACAGGCCAGGCAGATACGCAGTATTTT
CDR3 protein: CASSLERTGQADTQYF

clone size: NA
J gene: TRBJ2-1
V gene: TRBV19
D gene: TRBD2
CDR3 DNA: TGTGCCAGTAGTAGCGAAGCGGGAGTGGGCTACAATGAGCAGTTCTTC
CDR3 protein: CASSSEAGVGYNEQFF

clone size: NA
J gene: TRBJ2-3
V gene: TRBV9
D gene: TRBD2
CDR3 DNA: TGTGCCAGCAGCATTAGCGGGAGGGGGACAGATACGCAGTATTTT
CDR3 protein: CASSISGRGTDTQYF

clone size: NA
J gene: TRBJ2-1
V gene: TRBV10-3
D gene: TRBD2
CDR3 DNA: TGTGCCATCAGTGACTCACGGACTAGCGGGGTCTACAATGAGCAGTTCTTC
CDR3 protein: CAISDSRTSGVYNEQFF

clone size: NA
J gene: TRBJ2-7
V gene: TRBV11-2
D gene: TRBD1
CDR3 DNA: TGTGCCAGCAGCTTAGGAGGGACAGGATCACACTACGAGCAGTACTTC
CDR3 protein: CASSLGGTGSHYEQYF

clone size: NA
J gene: TRBJ2-5
V gene: TRBV28
D gene: NA
CDR3 DNA: TGTGCCAGCAGTTCCCTAGTATTGAGCCAGTACTTC
CDR3 protein: CASSSLVLSQYF

clone size: NA
J gene: TRBJ1-5
V gene: TRBV7-9
D gene: TRBD1
CDR3 DNA: TGTGCCAGCAGCGCGGACAGGGGGAACAATCAGCCCCAGCATTTT
CDR3 protein: CASSADRGNNQPQHF

clone size: NA
J gene: TRBJ2-7
V gene: TRBV7-8
D gene: TRBD1
CDR3 DNA: TGTGCCAGCAGCCGGGACAGGACCTACGAGCAGTACTTC
CDR3 protein: CASSRDRTYEQYF

clone size: NA
J gene: TRBJ2-3
V gene: TRBV6-1
D gene: TRBD1
CDR3 DNA: TGTGCCAGCAGTGAACCCAGGACAGGGGGCCCAGATACGCAGTATTTT
CDR3 protein: CASSEPRTGGPDTQYF

clone size: NA
J gene: TRBJ2-1
V gene: TRBV4-1
D gene: TRBD2
CDR3 DNA: TGCGCCAGCAGCCAGCCCGGGAGGGCCGGAAATGAGCAGTTCTTC
CDR3 protein: CASSQPGRAGNEQFF

clone size: NA
J gene: TRBJ2-5
V gene: TRBV4-1
D gene: NA
CDR3 DNA: TGCGCCAGCAGCCGTCTACAGGGCGTAGAGACCCAGTACTTC
CDR3 protein: CASSRLQGVETQYF

clone size: NA
J gene: TRBJ1-5
V gene: TRBV4-1
D gene: NA
CDR3 DNA: TGCGCCAGCAGCCAAGATAGGATAGACACAGCCCAGCATTTT
CDR3 protein: CASSQDRIDTAQHF

clone size: NA
J gene: TRBJ2-5
V gene: TRBV28
D gene: TRBD2
CDR3 DNA: TGTGCCAGCAGTCCGTTGACTAGCGGGTTCCAAGAGACCCAGTACTTC
CDR3 protein: CASSPLTSGFQETQYF

clone size: once
J gene: TRBJ2-7
V gene: TRBV2
D gene: TRBD1
CDR3 DNA: TGTGCCAGCAGAGAACCCCGGGACAGGGGGTTGAAGGAGCAGTACTTC
CDR3 protein: CASREPRDRGLKEQYF

clone size: NA
J gene: TRBJ1-5
V gene: TRBV29-1
D gene: TRBD1
CDR3 DNA: TGCAGCGTTGTGGGACAGGGCAATCAGCCCCAGCATTTT
CDR3 protein: CSVVGQGNQPQHF

clone size: NA
J gene: TRBJ2-1
V gene: TRBV7-2
D gene: NA
CDR3 DNA: TGTGCCAGCAGTCGATTCCGAGGTAGCGGAACCGCATCCTACAATGAGCAGTTCTTC
CDR3 protein: CASSRFRGSGTASYNEQFF

clone size: NA
J gene: TRBJ2-7
V gene: TRBV7-8
D gene: TRBD1
CDR3 DNA: TGTGCCAGCAGAGTGAGAGGGACAGGGGGTTACGAGCAGTACTTC
CDR3 protein: CASRVRGTGGYEQYF

clone size: once
J gene: TRBJ2-1
V gene: TRBV4-1
D gene: NA
CDR3 DNA: TGCGCCAGCAGCCAAGAGGGCAGCTCCTACAATGAGCAGTTCTTC
CDR3 protein: CASSQEGSSYNEQFF

clone size: few
J gene: TRBJ1-1
V gene: TRBV19
D gene: NA
CDR3 DNA: TGTGCCAGTAGTCGAAGGGGGATCACTGAAGCTTTCTTT
CDR3 protein: CASSRRGITEAFF

clone size: NA
J gene: TRBJ2-7
V gene: TRBV19
D gene: NA
CDR3 DNA: TGTGCCAGTAGTATAGCCGGCCAGGGTGGACGCGAGCAGTACTTC
CDR3 protein: CASSIAGQGGREQYF

clone size: NA
J gene: TRBJ2-1
V gene: TRBV10-3
D gene: TRBD1
CDR3 DNA: TGTGCCATCAGGAAAGCGACAGGGGTAGACAATGAGCAGTTCTTC
CDR3 protein: CAIRKATGVDNEQFF

clone size: NA
J gene: TRBJ2-3
V gene: TRBV6-6
D gene: NA
CDR3 DNA: TGTGCCAGCAGTTACCGAGCCCCTAATACGCAGTATTTT
CDR3 protein: CASSYRAPNTQYF

clone size: once
J gene: TRBJ2-7
V gene: TRBV4-1
D gene: NA
CDR3 DNA: TGCGCCAGCAGCCACCGCGACAGCTACGAGCAGTACTTC
CDR3 protein: CASSHRDSYEQYF

clone size: NA
J gene: TRBJ1-5
V gene: TRBV2
D gene: NA
CDR3 DNA: TGTGCCAGCAGTGAAAATGGGCCCTCACATCAGCCCCAGCATTTT
CDR3 protein: CASSENGPSHQPQHF

clone size: NA
J gene: TRBJ1-2
V gene: TRBV7-9
D gene: TRBD1
CDR3 DNA: TGTGCCAGCAGCTTGCGGCCCGGGACAGAAGTCTATGGCTACACCTTC
CDR3 protein: CASSLRPGTEVYGYTF

clone size: NA
J gene: TRBJ1-1
V gene: TRBV6-5
D gene: NA
CDR3 DNA: TGTGCCAGTAGACACCGGCGGGACACTGAAGCTTTCTTT
CDR3 protein: CASRHRRDTEAFF

clone size: NA
J gene: TRBJ2-1
V gene: TRBV7-2
D gene: NA
CDR3 DNA: TGTGCCAGCAGCGCGACAGGACTTGCCCAGTACAATGAGCAGTTCTTC
CDR3 protein: CASSATGLAQYNEQFF

clone size: NA
J gene: TRBJ2-1
V gene: TRBV5-4
D gene: NA
CDR3 DNA: TGTGCCAGCAGCTTATCAGGGCTGAGTTTCAATGAGCAGTTCTTC
CDR3 protein: CASSLSGLSFNEQFF

clone size: NA
J gene: TRBJ2-7
V gene: TRBV28
D gene: TRBD1
CDR3 DNA: TGTGCCAGCGTAGGCGGCGGGACAGGGAATTACGAGCAGTACTTC
CDR3 protein: CASVGGGTGNYEQYF

clone size: NA
J gene: TRBJ1-1
V gene: TRBV7-9
D gene: NA
CDR3 DNA: TGTGCCAGCAGCTATACCCCGAGGGAGGTGAACACTGAAGCTTTCTTT
CDR3 protein: CASSYTPREVNTEAFF

clone size: NA
J gene: TRBJ2-2
V gene: TRBV19
D gene: NA
CDR3 DNA: TGTGCCAGTAGTATAGCCGGGACACAGAACACCGGGGAGCTGTTTTTT
CDR3 protein: CASSIAGTQNTGELFF

clone size: once
J gene: TRBJ2-1
V gene: TRBV5-4
D gene: TRBD1
CDR3 DNA: TGTGCCAGCAGCTTGAAGGGGGCCGGCTACAATGAGCAGTTCTTC
CDR3 protein: CASSLKGAGYNEQFF

clone size: NA
J gene: TRBJ2-5
V gene: TRBV7-9
D gene: NA
CDR3 DNA: TGTGCCAGCAGCTTATCGGGGTTGGAGACCCAGTACTTC
CDR3 protein: CASSLSGLETQYF

clone size: NA
J gene: TRBJ1-2
V gene: TRBV5-4
D gene: NA
CDR3 DNA: TGTGCCAGCAGCTTGAATCCAGGGGCCCACTATGGCTACACCTTC
CDR3 protein: CASSLNPGAHYGYTF

clone size: NA
J gene: TRBJ1-2
V gene: TRBV4-2
D gene: TRBD1
CDR3 DNA: TGTGCCAGCAGCCAAGCCGCCTTGACAGGGTATAACTATGGCTACACCTTC
CDR3 protein: CASSQAALTGYNYGYTF

clone size: NA
J gene: TRBJ1-4
V gene: TRBV28
D gene: TRBD1
CDR3 DNA: TGTGCCAGCAGTCCACTTGGACAGGCAACTAATGAAAAACTGTTTTTT
CDR3 protein: CASSPLGQATNEKLFF

clone size: NA
J gene: TRBJ2-7
V gene: TRBV5-1
D gene: TRBD1
CDR3 DNA: TGCGCCAGCAGCTTCGGGACAGGGTTATACGAGCAGTACTTC
CDR3 protein: CASSFGTGLYEQYF

clone size: once
J gene: TRBJ2-7
V gene: TRBV27
D gene: TRBD1
CDR3 DNA: TGTGCCAGCAGGGTAATAGACAGGGGAACAGGCGAGCAGTACTTC
CDR3 protein: CASRVIDRGTGEQYF

clone size: NA
J gene: TRBJ2-3
V gene: TRBV15
D gene: NA
CDR3 DNA: TGTGCCACCAGCAGAGAGGGTTGGGCGGAGGCTGGCACAGATACGCAGTATTTT
CDR3 protein: CATSREGWAEAGTDTQYF

clone size: NA
J gene: TRBJ1-2
V gene: TRBV30
D gene: NA
CDR3 DNA: TGTGCCTGGAGTCGAGAGCACTATGGCTACACCTTC
CDR3 protein: CAWSREHYGYTF

clone size: NA
J gene: TRBJ2-3
V gene: TRBV4-1
D gene: NA
CDR3 DNA: TGCGCCAGCAGCCATCGACAGGACCTCAGCACAGATACGCAGTATTTT
CDR3 protein: CASSHRQDLSTDTQYF

clone size: NA
J gene: TRBJ1-2
V gene: TRBV10-1
D gene: NA
CDR3 DNA: TGCGCCAGATCCTTCCCGGGACACCCCAACTATGGCTACACCTTC
CDR3 protein: CARSFPGHPNYGYTF